A selection of T cell receptor beta chains follows, all from one sample in a study of cytotoxic CD8 clonotypes in ibrutinib-treated CLL. Generated by immunoSEQ multiplex PCR, the TCRdb table keeps only in-frame clones and is missing some. The repertoire has about 49,000 clones, approximately 51% of them found once; the top ten carry approximately 29%. Material: PBMCs, obtained after 12 months of ibrutinib treatment. Receptor source: a human donor with chronic lymphocytic leukemia. Each CDR3 is given with its conserved first and last residue. A D gene is named only where the DNA matches it firmly. Expanded clones are given a class, and other clones once, few, many or no size at all.

V gene	D gene	clone size	J gene	CDR3 DNA	CDR3 protein
TRBV5-1	NA	once	TRBJ1-2	TGCGCCAGCAGCTTGGAGCTCGGGGGCTACACCTTC	CASSLELGGYTF
TRBV27	NA	few	TRBJ1-5	TGTGCCAGCAGTTCACAGGGAGGCTACCAGCCCCAGCATTTT	CASSSQGGYQPQHF
TRBV19	NA	NA	TRBJ2-1	TGTGCCAGTAGTACTCAGGGGAACTCCTACAATGAGCAGTTCTTC	CASSTQGNSYNEQFF
TRBV14	TRBD1	few	TRBJ1-2	TGTGCCAGCAGCCGACAGGGGATGGGGCATGGCTACACCTTC	CASSRQGMGHGYTF
TRBV25-1	NA	NA	TRBJ1-1	TGTGCCAGCATACAGGGAAACACTGAAGCTTTCTTT	CASIQGNTEAFF
TRBV20-1	NA	few	TRBJ2-1	TGCAGTGCCCCCTATGGCAATGAGCAGTTCTTC	CSAPYGNEQFF
TRBV27	NA	NA	TRBJ2-3	TGTGCCAGCAGTTCCTACCTCACAGATACGCAGTATTTT	CASSSYLTDTQYF
TRBV7-2	NA	NA	TRBJ2-1	TGTGCCAGCAGCTTTCAAGGGACTGCTTACAATGAGCAGTTCTTC	CASSFQGTAYNEQFF
TRBV18	NA	few	TRBJ2-1	TGTGCCAGCTCAGTCAGACAGGTATCATACAATGAGCAGTTCTTC	CASSVRQVSYNEQFF
TRBV27	NA	many	TRBJ2-7	TGTGCCAGCAGCGGGACTCGCTACGAGCAGTACTTC	CASSGTRYEQYF
TRBV2	NA	NA	TRBJ2-7	TGTGCCAGCAGCAACTACGAGCAGTACTTC	CASSNYEQYF
TRBV18	NA	NA	TRBJ2-4	TGTGCCAGCTCACCCGCCGGGACAAATCTCGGGAACATTCAGTACTTC	CASSPAGTNLGNIQYF
TRBV2	NA	few	TRBJ1-2	TGTGCCAGCATTCTGAGACAGGACTATGGCTACACCTTC	CASILRQDYGYTF
TRBV28	NA	few	TRBJ2-1	TGTGCCAGCAGTTTTGGGCGGGAGACAGGGAAATATGAGCAGTTCTTC	CASSFGRETGKYEQFF
TRBV2	TRBD1	few	TRBJ1-5	TGTGCCAGCAGCCCAGACGGACAGGGAATGCAGCCCCAGCATTTT	CASSPDGQGMQPQHF
TRBV5-4	NA	NA	TRBJ1-1	TGTGCCAGCAGCTTGGTGCCGGGGAACACTGAAGCTTTCTTT	CASSLVPGNTEAFF
TRBV5-1	NA	NA	TRBJ2-1	TGCGCCAGCAGCATGACAGGCCACTCCTACAATGAGCAGTTCTTC	CASSMTGHSYNEQFF
TRBV7-2	TRBD2	NA	TRBJ2-1	TGTGCCAGCAGCTTGTCTCGACTAGCGGGTAACAATGAGCAGTTCTTC	CASSLSRLAGNNEQFF
TRBV10-2	NA	many	TRBJ1-1	TGCGCCAGCAGTGAGCACAGGGAGAACACTGAAGCTTTCTTT	CASSEHRENTEAFF